These 27 T cell receptor beta chains came from one sample sequenced in a study of blood T cell repertoires in COVID-19. Repertoires were generated with immunoSEQ multiplex PCR, while TCRdb's copy carries only in-frame clones and drops some. Among approximately 100,000 clones, 85% to 90% were seen once, and the ten largest hold roughly 30%. The sample consisted of peripheral blood. The source of these receptors is a woman aged 80 or over with acute or convalescent COVID-19.

V and J are TRBV11-3 and TRBJ2-2, with 8 bases lining up with TRBD1. Germline V CDR1 and CDR2: SGHNT, YENEEA. With 5 bases clipped from V and 5 bases from J, the junction kept 7 bases outside the gene matches. The CDR3 is 15 amino acids. The CDR3 sequence: CASSARTGRTGELFF. The CDR3 nucleotides read TGTGCCAGCAGCGCCCGGACAGGGCGGACCGGGGAGCTGTTTTTT.

The chain joins TRBV19 to TRBJ2-3, with D possibly matching TRBD2 (5 bases). The CDR3 extends over 15 amino acids. CDR1 is LNHDA and CDR2 is SQIVND in the germline V gene (reference sequence). With 6 bases removed from V and 0 bases from J, the gap between germline ends came to 13 bases. The CDR3 loop reads CASSPSGSSTDTQYF. The CDR3 nucleotides are TGTGCCAGTAGCCCCAGCGGCTCTAGCACAGATACGCAGTATTTT.

This sequence joins TRBV24-1 and TRBJ2-1; the match to TRBD1 covers 11 bases. The CDR3 length is 16 residues. Unmatched junction bases numbered 7, after V lost 3 bases and J lost 7 bases. CDR1 is KGHDR and CDR2 is SFDVKD in the germline V gene. DNA of the CDR3: TGTGCCACCAGTGATAGACGGACAGGGGGCAAGAATGAGCAGTTCTTC. Encoded protein: CATSDRRTGGKNEQFF.

A single count supports this clone. The chain uses TRBV5-4 and TRBJ2-7; D possibly uses TRBD1 or TRBD2 (6 bases each). The CDR3 contains 16 residues. V was trimmed by 4 bases and J by 6 bases, leaving 23 bases between them. Per germline, CDR1 SGHNT and CDR2 YYREEE (reference sequence). The CDR3 reads CASSLGGRVVGGEQYF. CDR3 DNA sequence: TGTGCCAGCAGCCTGGGGGGCCGTGTTGTGGGAGGCGAGCAGTACTTC.

The V gene is TRBV28, the J gene TRBJ1-4; D unclear. The V end was cut by 5 bases, the J end by 8 bases, with 9 bases between. Per germline, CDR1 MDHEN and CDR2 SYDVKM. The CDR3 covers 12 residues. The CDR3 region has the DNA TGTGCCAGCAGTAGACTCCGAGAAAAACTGTTTTTT. It is translated as CASSRLREKLFF.

The CDR3 loop reads CASSPRQGNGEKLFF. The CDR3 DNA sequence: TGTGCCAGCAGCCCGAGACAGGGGAATGGAGAAAAACTGTTTTTT. The chain is built from TRBV9 and TRBJ1-4; 8 bases map to TRBD1. V trimming: 4 bases; J trimming: 8 bases; junction bases outside the gene matches: 10. There are 15 residues in the CDR3. Germline V gives CDR1 SGDLS, CDR2 YYNGEE.

The V and J genes are TRBV6-2 or TRBV6-3 and TRBJ2-1; 8 bases agree with TRBD2. Germline V CDR1 and CDR2: MNHEY, SVGEGT. With V trimmed by 2 bases and J by 2 bases, 2 bases remained unmatched. The CDR3 is 15 residues long. In nucleotides, the CDR3 is TGTGCCAGCAGTTACGGGCGGGGGGCCTACAATGAGCAGTTCTTC. It specifies CASSYGRGAYNEQFF.

DNA for the CDR3: TGTGCCTCGAACAGGGAGATGGGCACTGAAGCTTTCTTT. Amino acid sequence: CASNREMGTEAFF. The gene calls are TRBV30 and TRBJ1-1, with D maybe TRBD1 (6 bases). This CDR3 has 13 residues. The germline V gene encodes CDR1 GTSNPN and CDR2 SVGIG (reference sequence). V lost 7 bases to trimming and J lost 4 bases, with 16 bases between them.

This rearrangement joins TRBV2 to TRBJ1-1, with 9 bases identical to TRBD1. Trimming cost V 6 bases and J 4 bases; bases outside gene matches: 9. Per the germline V gene, CDR1 is SNHLY and CDR2 is FYNNEI. This CDR3 region has 15 residues. In DNA form, the CDR3 reads TGTGCCAGCAGCCGGGACAGGGTTTACGGCACTGAAGCTTTCTTT. It specifies CASSRDRVYGTEAFF.

The chain employs TRBV5-1 and TRBJ1-1; 10 bases align to TRBD1. V lost 4 bases to trimming and J lost 5 bases; unmatched junction nucleotides: 14. This CDR3 is 17 amino acids long. Germline loops: CDR1 SGHRS, CDR2 YFSETQ. This CDR3 is CASSVDRGSRGGTEAFF. CDR3 DNA sequence: TGCGCCAGCAGCGTGGACAGGGGGTCCCGCGGTGGGACTGAAGCTTTCTTT.

The chain is built from TRBV6-6 and TRBJ2-7; the D gene is possibly TRBD1 (6 bases). CDR3 length: 13 amino acids. In germline, CDR1 is MNHNY, CDR2 SVGAGI (reference sequence). V was trimmed by 5 bases and J by 3 bases, leaving 11 bases between them. For the CDR3, the DNA is TGTGCCAGCAGTAGGACAGTGAACTACGAGCAGTACTTC. This gives the protein CASSRTVNYEQYF.

The chain recombines TRBV30 with TRBJ2-3; 7 bases line up with TRBD2. J was trimmed by 0 bases and V by 2 bases; bases with no gene match: 2. From germline, CDR1 is GTSNPN and CDR2 SVGIG (reference sequence). The length of the CDR3 is 14 residues. CDR3 DNA sequence: TGTGCCTGGAGTTCACTAGCGAGCACAGATACGCAGTATTTT. Translation: CAWSSLASTDTQYF. Based on the CDR3 plus reference TRBV30 and TRBJ2-3, the full variable domain is SQTIHQWPATLVQPVGSPLSLECTVEGTSNPNLYWYRQAAGRGLQLLFYSVGIGQISSEVPQNLSASRPQDRQFILSSKKLLLSDSGFYLCAWSSLASTDTQYFGPGTRLTVL.

This rearrangement joins TRBV2 to TRBJ1-4; possibly TRBD1 for D (6 bases). Germline CDR1 SNHLY, CDR2 FYNNEI. The CDR3 has 14 residues. The V end was cut by 4 bases, the J end by 7 bases, with 13 bases between. CDR3 protein: CASSVTRGAEKLFF. In DNA form, the CDR3 reads TGTGCCAGCAGTGTGACCCGGGGGGCTGAAAAACTGTTTTTT.

The chain joins TRBV5-1 to TRBJ1-3; D is perhaps TRBD1 (6 bases). CDR1 is SGHRS and CDR2 is YFSETQ in the germline V gene. This CDR3 has 15 residues. V dropped 4 bases and J dropped 0 bases, with 11 bases sitting between them. CDR3 region: CASSLDSYSGNTIYF. The CDR3 DNA reads as TGCGCCAGCAGCCTGGACAGTTACTCTGGAAACACCATATATTTT.

The rearrangement uses TRBV11-2 and TRBJ2-1; the match to TRBD2 covers 10 bases. Germline V gene sequence: CDR1 SGHAT, CDR2 FQNNGV. With 4 bases clipped from V and 10 bases from J, the junction kept 1 base outside the gene matches. The CDR3 contains 12 residues. Here the CDR3 reads CASSSLAGEQFF. The CDR3 bases are TGTGCCAGCAGCTCACTAGCGGGGGAGCAGTTCTTC.

This chain joins TRBV30 and TRBJ1-5; D may be TRBD1 (5 bases). V was cut by 1 base and J by 2 bases, with 12 bases left in between. The CDR3 covers 15 residues. The V gene's germline CDR1 is GTSNPN and CDR2 SVGIG (reference sequence). CDR3 DNA sequence: TGTGCCTGGAGTGGGGGGGACTCCGGCAATCAGCCCCAGCATTTT. Translation: CAWSGGDSGNQPQHF.

The CDR3 DNA sequence: TGTGCCAGCAGGGCGGGACAGTCTAGCAATCAGCCCCAGCATTTT. Amino acids: CASRAGQSSNQPQHF. The chain joins TRBV6-5 to TRBJ1-5; TRBD1 agrees at 7 bases. The CDR3 spans 15 residues. The junction had 5 bases not matched to a gene; V was cut back by 6 bases and J by 0 bases. The germline CDR1 and CDR2 sequences are MNHEY and SVGAGI.

This chain connects TRBV3-1 (or the pseudogene TRBV3-2) to TRBJ2-7; TRBD1 agrees at 8 bases. J lost 6 bases, V lost 2 bases, and 9 bases had no gene match. The CDR3 contains 15 residues. Looked up from germline, CDR1 is LGHDT and CDR2 is YNNKEL (reference sequence). CDR3 bases: TGTGCCAGCAGCCAACAGGGACAGGTTGCCCTCGAGCAGTACTTC. It codes for CASSQQGQVALEQYF.

The CDR3 sequence is CASSPRLDRGLEQYF. The CDR3 region has the DNA TGTGCCAGCAGCCCCCGGCTGGACAGGGGGCTCGAGCAGTACTTC. The genes are TRBV7-2 and TRBJ2-7, with 11 bases matching TRBD1. This CDR3 is 15 amino acids long. Per germline, CDR1 SGHTA and CDR2 FQGNSA. J gave up 6 bases and V 5 bases, and 9 bases lay outside the gene matches.

This rearrangement joins TRBV4-3 to TRBJ1-2; maybe TRBD1 (5 bases). This CDR3 has 15 residues. In germline, CDR1 is LGHNA, CDR2 YSLEER. V was clipped by 1 base and J by 4 bases, with 13 bases between them. The CDR3 spells CASSQALGGSYGYTF. In DNA, the CDR3 is TGCGCCAGCAGCCAAGCATTGGGGGGTTCCTATGGCTACACCTTC.

The chain uses TRBV19 and TRBJ2-7, with a possible D match to TRBD2 (6 bases). V lost 5 bases, J lost 2 bases, and 13 bases lay in between. The germline CDR1 and CDR2 sequences are LNHDA and SQIVND (reference sequence). The CDR3 length is 14 residues. In nucleotides, the CDR3 is TGTGCCAGTAGTCCGCGGGACGGTACCTACGAGCAGTACTTC. Protein: CASSPRDGTYEQYF.

The chain joins TRBV7-8 to TRBJ1-5; maybe TRBD1 (6 bases). Germline CDR1 is SGHVS and CDR2 is FQNEAQ. The length of the CDR3 is 16 residues. The ends were cut back, 4 bases at V and 6 bases at J, with 19 bases in the middle. The CDR3: CASSSSPGTSRQPQHF. The CDR3 coding sequence is TGTGCCAGCAGCTCCAGCCCCGGGACATCGCGTCAGCCCCAGCATTTT.

The J gene is TRBJ2-3, the V gene TRBV2, with D unresolved. The V gene's germline CDR1 is SNHLY and CDR2 FYNNEI. This CDR3 has 13 residues. The V gene lost 4 bases and the J gene lost 0 bases, with 5 bases spanning the gap. Here the CDR3 reads CASSAGSTDTQYF. DNA of the CDR3: TGTGCCAGCAGTGCCGGGAGCACAGATACGCAGTATTTT.

The chain carries TRBV5-1 and TRBJ2-1; TRBD2 aligns across 8 bases. V was clipped by 0 bases and J by 7 bases; unmatched bases: 12. This CDR3 is built from 17 residues. Germline loops: CDR1 SGHRS, CDR2 YFSETQ. The CDR3 nucleotides are TGCGCCAGCAGCTTGGGTGGACTAGCCTCAGGTGATAATGAGCAGTTCTTC. Translating gives CASSLGGLASGDNEQFF.

Here the CDR3 reads CASSSDRHRQPQHF. CDR3 coding DNA: TGTGCCAGCAGCTCGGACAGGCATCGTCAGCCCCAGCATTTT. The chain uses TRBV7-9 and TRBJ1-5, with 7 bases fitting TRBD1. Germline-derived CDR1 and CDR2 are SEHNR and FQNEAQ (reference sequence). V shed 4 bases and J 6 bases; nucleotides not matched to a gene: 6. The CDR3 extends over 14 amino acids. Full variable domain (missing parts from reference TRBV7-9 and TRBJ1-5): DTGVSQNPRHKITKRGQNVTFRCDPISEHNRLYWYRQTLGQGPEFLTYFQNEAQLEKSRLLSDRFSAERPKGSFSTLEIQRTEQGDSAMYLCASSSDRHRQPQHFGDGTRLSIL.

The CDR3 DNA sequence: TGTGCCAGCAGCTTAGAGACCGGGACAGGGCTCTACAATGAGCAGTTCTTC. This translates into CASSLETGTGLYNEQFF. The chain is built from TRBV7-9 and TRBJ2-1, with 9 bases lining up with TRBD1. The CDR3 spans 17 residues. V trimming: 1 base; J trimming: 3 bases; junction bases outside the gene matches: 7. From germline, CDR1 is SEHNR and CDR2 FQNEAQ (reference sequence).

This clone was seen just once. The chain links TRBV5-1 to TRBJ1-4, with D possibly TRBD1 on 5 matching bases. CDR3 length equals 17 residues. CDR1 SGHRS and CDR2 YFSETQ come from the germline V gene. V gave up 4 bases and J gave up 0 bases, with 16 bases separating them. The CDR3 coding sequence is TGCGCCAGCAGCCCTGGGACTAGCGGGGCAACTAATGAAAAACTGTTTTTT. Its protein is CASSPGTSGATNEKLFF.